This T cell receptor (beta chain) was retrieved from a study of T-cell memory formation after mild COVID-19. Study as a whole: The two donors had largely donor-specific TCR clusters.

UMIs and sample barcodes were carried by the TCR alpha and TCR beta cDNA libraries that 5'RACE produced using constant-segment primers. Using its own MiXCR run on the 5' RACE reads, TCRdb lists one record per CDR3 protein. The table lists about 350,000 distinct CDR3 sequences, roughly 15% of them singletons. This clonotype was seen more than once but under ten times. Its antigen is unidentified. Regarding the study as a whole: Clones shrinking from day 15 to 85 showed even CD4/CD8 mixes; later expanders tilted CD4+. Contracting CD4+ clones sat mainly in CM and EM; CD8+ in EMRA.

CDR3 length: 12 amino acids. CDR1 and CDR2 from the germline V gene are SNHLY and FYNNEI. J lost 11 bases, V lost 6 bases, and 6 bases had no gene match. This chain connects TRBV2 to TRBJ1-4; 7 bases match TRBD1. Sequencing input: PBMCs or a T cell subset sorted from them (not recorded which). The clonotype was recovered from a man younger than 35 who had mild COVID-19 (a few samples of this study predate the infection). Cell type and time point are not known. CDR3 nucleotides: TGTGCCAGCAGGGGAAACAGGGGTAAACTGTTTTTT. Its translation: CASRGNRGKLFF.